This T cell receptor beta chain derives from a study of graft-versus-host responses after intestinal transplantation. Study-wide background: Grafts that recipients had were multivisceral, liver-intestinal, or isolated intestinal transplants. Study-wide results and caveats: Among circulating GvH clones, peak levels were associated with early post-transplant declines in HvG clones. GvH clones turned up in recipient marrow; some had shown up first in ileum or blood.

Sequencing was performed with immunoSEQ multiplex PCR; in TCRdb, only in-frame clones are kept and a portion is missing. Of about 130,000 clones in the sample, about nine tenths were seen once. Remarks on this clone: Its antigen is undetermined.

The TCR sequence derives from a human donor who received an intestinal transplant. The sample here was unstimulated CD4+ T cells sorted from spleen or lymph node cells, taken before intestinal transplant.

CDR3 region: CASSSWTGRGDQPQHF. CDR3 bases: TGTGCCAGCAGTTCCTGGACAGGGAGAGGGGATCAGCCCCAGCATTTT. The chain couples TRBV28 to TRBJ1-5; 8 nucleotides line up with TRBD1. With 4 bases clipped from V and 5 bases from J, the junction kept 10 bases outside the gene matches. The CDR3 is 16 amino acids. Germline V gene lookup returns CDR1 MDHEN and CDR2 SYDVKM.